This T cell receptor beta chain is drawn from a study of cytomegalovirus exposure and HLA in healthy donors. Whole-study results and caveats: Association of a missense DCLRE1C variant with TCR beta V- and J-gene trimming was reported in a later analysis.

The table lists this clone with a few counts. What it recognizes is unknown. Trimming cost V 6 bases and J 4 bases, with 9 bases left between them. Germline values: CDR1 DFQATT, CDR2 SNEGSKA (reference sequence). The CDR3 has 11 residues. Primers: 60 Vbeta forward and 13 Jbeta reverse. In the original analysis: Later analysis identified tens of millions of unique TCR beta chains, approximately 10 million shared. Using immunoSEQ multiplex PCR, the repertoire was profiled, and TCRdb retains in-frame clones only, with some absent. Clone size and the V and J calls come from that table; the DNA yielded D and trimming. Among some 200,000 clones, more than 60% were seen once, and the ten largest hold about 0.22%.

This chain links TRBV20-1 with TRBJ2-5; D perhaps matches TRBD2 (5 bases). The receptor was isolated from a girl aged 2 to 10 in good health and CMV-seronegative. The sequenced sample consisted of PBMCs. The CDR3: CSAEVGETQYF. In nucleotides, the CDR3 is TGCAGTGCGGAGGTAGGAGAGACCCAGTACTTC.